These T cell receptor beta chains were read from a single sample in a study of graft-versus-host responses after intestinal transplantation. Clones were read by immunoSEQ multiplex PCR, and TCRdb kept only the in-frame ones, dropping some. Seen here are around 54,000 clones, about 90% observed once, and the top ten hold approximately 5.5%. The source material was PBMCs, sampled 650 to 670 days after intestinal transplant. The receptors shown here come from a human patient who received an intestinal transplant, so some T cells may come from the graft donor. Each CDR3 is given with its conserved first and last residue. The D gene is left open where the match is weak. Rows give clone size only sometimes, using once, few, many, or a class for an expanded clone.

D gene,clone size,J gene,V gene,CDR3 protein,CDR3 DNA
.,.,TRBJ2-3,TRBV5-1,CASSLEGGGADTQYF,TGCGCCAGCAGCTTGGAGGGGGGAGGGGCAGATACGCAGTATTTT
.,.,TRBJ1-4,TRBV11-2,CASSLPGDEKLFF,TGTGCCAGCAGCCTACCCGGGGATGAAAAACTGTTTTTT
.,.,TRBJ1-2,TRBV5-1,CASSFQGSSDGYTF,TGCGCCAGCAGCTTTCAGGGGTCTAGCGATGGCTACACCTTC
.,.,TRBJ2-5,TRBV4-1,CASSQVGRETQYF,TGCGCCAGCAGCCAAGTCGGTAGAGAGACCCAGTACTTC
.,.,TRBJ1-5,TRBV5-1,CARLLGPRSQPQHF,TGCGCCAGACTACTCGGGCCCAGGTCCCAGCCCCAGCATTTT
TRBD1,.,TRBJ1-1,TRBV7-8,CASFRSPGTVTEAFF,TGTGCCAGCTTTCGATCCCCGGGGACAGTCACTGAAGCTTTCTTT
TRBD1,.,TRBJ1-5,TRBV4-1,CASSQGTGGVPQHF,TGCGCCAGCAGCCAAGGGACAGGGGGCGTTCCCCAGCATTTT
.,.,TRBJ1-4,TRBV18,CASSPDTEKLFF,TGTGCCAGCTCACCAGACACGGAAAAACTGTTTTTT
.,.,TRBJ1-4,TRBV19,CASKPAAAGWAEKLFF,TGTGCCAGTAAGCCCGCCGCAGCGGGGTGGGCTGAAAAACTGTTTTTT
.,.,TRBJ1-2,TRBV5-8,CASSLGFGYTF,TGTGCCAGCAGCTTAGGCTTCGGCTACACCTTC
.,.,TRBJ2-2,TRBV15,CATSKDGQLFF,TGTGCCACCAGCAAAGATGGACAGCTGTTTTTT
TRBD2,.,TRBJ2-1,TRBV6-1,CASRDTSGGLEQFF,TGTGCCAGCAGGGATACTAGCGGGGGCTTAGAGCAGTTCTTC
TRBD1,once,TRBJ1-5,TRBV5-6,CASSTTGYFGLNSNQPQHF,TGTGCCAGCAGCACGACAGGGTACTTCGGGTTGAATAGCAATCAGCCCCAGCATTTT
.,.,TRBJ1-1,TRBV18,CASSPPHRSNTEAFF,TGTGCCAGCTCACCACCCCACAGGTCGAACACTGAAGCTTTCTTT
.,.,TRBJ2-7,TRBV11-3,CASSLGVQGSYEQYF,TGTGCCAGCAGCTTAGGGGTACAGGGATCCTACGAGCAGTACTTC
TRBD2,.,TRBJ2-1,TRBV9,CASSVRPGGGGEQFF,TGTGCCAGCAGCGTCCGACCCGGGGGGGGCGGTGAGCAGTTCTTC
.,.,TRBJ2-7,TRBV7-2,CASSLAGGSYEQYF,TGTGCCAGCAGCTTAGCGGGAGGATCCTACGAGCAGTACTTC
.,.,TRBJ2-7,TRBV6-5,CASSYSMAGSEQYF,TGTGCCAGCAGTTACTCAATGGCAGGATCCGAGCAGTACTTC
.,.,TRBJ1-4,TRBV19,CASIEGANEKLFF,TGTGCCAGTATTGAGGGAGCTAATGAAAAACTGTTTTTT
TRBD1,.,TRBJ1-2,TRBV5-1,CASSPGQGNYGYTF,TGCGCCAGCAGCCCGGGACAGGGGAACTATGGCTACACCTTC
.,.,TRBJ2-7,TRBV5-1,CASNSMDPYEQYF,TGCGCCAGCAATTCGATGGACCCCTACGAGCAGTACTTC
.,once,TRBJ1-5,TRBV5-5,CASSQIGLNQPQHF,TGTGCCAGCAGCCAGATCGGCCTGAATCAGCCCCAGCATTTT
.,.,TRBJ2-7,TRBV25-1,CASGRLTPLSYEQYF,TGTGCCAGCGGTAGATTGACACCCTTGTCCTACGAGCAGTACTTC
.,.,TRBJ2-1,TRBV4-1,CASSQEGGALVDEQFF,TGCGCCAGCAGCCAGGAGGGGGGGGCGCTGGTCGATGAGCAGTTCTTC
.,.,TRBJ1-4,TRBV7-9,CASSLIQGGKEKLFF,TGTGCCAGCAGCTTAATTCAAGGGGGAAAAGAAAAACTGTTTTTT
.,.,TRBJ2-7,TRBV5-5,CASSLPQSYEQYF,TGTGCCAGCAGCTTGCCCCAGTCGTACGAGCAGTACTTC
.,.,TRBJ1-4,TRBV7-3,CASSPVLNANEKLFF,TGTGCCAGCAGCCCTGTATTGAATGCTAATGAAAAACTGTTTTTT
.,.,TRBJ2-3,TRBV10-1,CASSEPSDTQYF,TGCGCCAGCAGTGAACCGTCCGATACGCAGTATTTT
.,.,TRBJ1-2,TRBV9,CASSSPGGGYTF,TGTGCCAGCAGCTCCCCAGGCGGAGGCTACACCTTC